This TCR beta chain comes out of a study of blood T cell repertoires in COVID-19. In the study overall: Acute-phase and convalescent COVID-19 samples originated in the United States, Italy and Spain. T cells, B-cell-depleted T cells, or PBMCs supplied cDNA or gDNA.

TCRdb's copy holds only in-frame clones and misses some; the assay was immunoSEQ multiplex PCR. The sample consists of 290,000 or so clones, about nine tenths of them appearing once. The source of this sequence is a young man with active or convalescent COVID-19. Sequenced input: peripheral blood.

As DNA, the CDR3 is TGTGCCAGCCGACCGCACGGGACAGGGCTGTATCATGAAAAACTGTTTTTT. As protein: CASRPHGTGLYHEKLFF. V and J are TRBV27 and TRBJ1-4; 9 bases align to TRBD1. Trimming cost V 8 bases and J 6 bases; bases outside gene matches: 16. The CDR3 runs 17 residues. Germline V CDR1 and CDR2: MNHEY, SMNVEV (reference sequence). Filled out from reference TRBV27 and TRBJ1-4, the complete variable domain reads EAQVTQNPRYLITVTGKKLTVTCSQNMNHEYMSWYRQDPGLGLRQIYYSMNVEVTDKGDVPEGYKVSRKEKRNFPLILESPSPNQTSLYFCASRPHGTGLYHEKLFFGSGTQLSVL.